Following are 4 T cell receptor beta chains from one sample sequenced in a study of T cells in Graves' hyperthyroidism and ophthalmopathy. RNA transcripts gave rise to amplified TCR beta CDR3 regions. The TCR CDR3 was amplified in a first-round RT-PCR using the HTBI primer set. TCRdb called the multiplex PCR reads again in MiXCR, with one record for every CDR3 protein. In the table there are a few hundred thousand distinct CDR3 sequences, roughly 13% of which are singletons. Sequenced material: blood. Receptors originate from a woman aged 40-49 years with Graves' ophthalmopathy.

About this clonotype itself: Given a much more abundant clone one base away, this may be a read error. The rearrangement uses TRBV5-1 and TRBJ2-2, with D perhaps given as TRBD1 or TRBD2 (5 bases each). CDR1 SGHRS and CDR2 YFSETQ come from the germline V gene. V lost 7 bases to trimming and J lost 0 bases, with 16 bases between them. The CDR3 runs to 16 residues. The CDR3 spells CASENSRGANTGELFF. The CDR3 DNA reads TGCGCCAGCGAGAATTCGAGGGGCGCGAACACCGGGGAGCTGTTTTTT.

This chain uses TRBV6-1 with TRBJ2-2; TRBD2 agrees at 7 bases. The J segment lost 2 bases and the V segment lost 7 bases, leaving 7 bases of the junction unmatched. Per germline, CDR1 MNHNS and CDR2 SASEGT. The CDR3 sequence is 15 residues long. The CDR3 nucleotides read TGTGCCAGCATAGCGGGCAGGATCAACACCGGGGAGCTGTTTTTT. Its translation: CASIAGRINTGELFF.

This clonotype came up many times. V and J are TRBV7-2 and TRBJ2-7; 7 bases line up with TRBD1. The CDR3 runs to 12 residues. From germline, CDR1 is SGHTA and CDR2 FQGNSA. V was clipped by 2 bases and J by 5 bases; unmatched bases: 0. The CDR3 DNA follows: TGTGCCAGCAGCTTAAGGGGGCACGAGCAGTACTTC. It specifies CASSLRGHEQYF. The whole variable domain, remainder taken from reference TRBV7-2 and TRBJ2-7, is GAGVSQSPSNKVTEKGKDVELRCDPISGHTALYWYRQSLGQGLEFLIYFQGNSAPDKSGLPSDRFSAERTGGSVSTLTIQRTQQEDSAVYLCASSLRGHEQYFGPGTRLTVT.

The rearrangement uses TRBV27 and TRBJ2-6; maybe TRBD1 (6 bases). CDR1 is MNHEY, CDR2 SMNVEV, per germline (reference sequence). V lost 5 bases and J 0 bases, leaving 11 bases between the germline ends. The CDR3 runs to 16 residues. The CDR3 loop reads CASSSDRLSGANVLTF. CDR3 sequence (DNA): TGTGCCAGCAGTAGCGACAGGCTCTCTGGGGCCAACGTCCTGACTTTC.